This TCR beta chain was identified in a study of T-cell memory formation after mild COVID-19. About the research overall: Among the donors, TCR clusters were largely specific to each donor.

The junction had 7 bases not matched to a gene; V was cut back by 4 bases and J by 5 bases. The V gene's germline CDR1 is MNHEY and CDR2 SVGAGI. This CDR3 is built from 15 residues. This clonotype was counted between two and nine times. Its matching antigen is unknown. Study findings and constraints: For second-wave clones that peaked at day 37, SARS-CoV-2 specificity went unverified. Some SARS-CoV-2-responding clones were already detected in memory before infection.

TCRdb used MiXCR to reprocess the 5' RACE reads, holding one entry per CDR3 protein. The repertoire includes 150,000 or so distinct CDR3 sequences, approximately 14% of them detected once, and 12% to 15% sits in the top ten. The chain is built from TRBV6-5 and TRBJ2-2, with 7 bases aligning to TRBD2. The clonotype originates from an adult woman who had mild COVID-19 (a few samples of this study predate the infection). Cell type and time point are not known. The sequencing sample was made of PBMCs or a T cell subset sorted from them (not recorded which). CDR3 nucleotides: TGTGCCAGCAGTTCTGGCGGGAGTACTACCGGGGAGCTGTTTTTT. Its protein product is CASSSGGSTTGELFF.